The 24 T cell receptor beta chains below all came from one sample that was sequenced in a study of CD8 T cells in cerebrospinal fluid in Alzheimer's disease. After re-calling the 10x single-cell sequencing reads, TCRdb lists one entry per CDR3 protein, DNA absent. The sample totals some 880 distinct CDR3 sequences. Sequencing input: cerebrospinal fluid. Receptors were obtained from a human donor with Parkinson's disease.

This clonotype is identified as medium-sized (0.01 to 0.1%) from frequency. This sequence joins TRBV6-2 or TRBV6-3 and TRBJ2-6. Germline CDR1 MNHEY, CDR2 SVGEGT. The CDR3 extends over 14 amino acids. This CDR3 is CASSYSSGANVLTF.

Judged by frequency, this clonotype is large. The rearrangement joins TRBV9 to TRBJ2-3; the TCRdb D gene call, TRBD1, has no DNA to confirm it. This CDR3 contains 15 residues. In germline, CDR1 is SGDLS, CDR2 YYNGEE. This chain's CDR3 is CASSVIGQSPDTQYF.

Considering frequency, this clonotype is medium-sized. The chain recombines TRBV6-6 with TRBJ1-6. This CDR3 has 11 residues. The germline gives CDR1 MNHNY, CDR2 SVGAGI (reference sequence). CDR3 protein: CASSEFNGLHF.

This clonotype is identified as large from frequency. The V gene is TRBV7-9, the J gene TRBJ1-6; the TRBD1 assignment by TCRdb is unverifiable without DNA. The CDR3 contains 15 residues. The germline V gene encodes CDR1 SEHNR and CDR2 FQNEAQ (reference sequence). CDR3 loop: CASSLDPGIHSPLHF.

Judged by frequency, this clonotype is large. The chain uses TRBV4-2 and TRBJ2-4; TCRdb designates TRBD2, a call that cannot be tested without DNA. Germline loops: CDR1 LGHNA, CDR2 YNFKEQ. This CDR3 has 16 residues. CDR3 amino acids: CASSQVAGGVGNIQYF.

The chain couples TRBV7-2 to TRBJ2-3; TCRdb's D call, TRBD2, is unchecked because there is no DNA. CDR3 length equals 13 residues. Germline CDR1 reads SGHTA; CDR2 reads FQGNSA. The CDR3 loop reads CASSWDETDTQYF.

According to its frequency, this clonotype is medium-sized. The V and J genes are TRBV27 and TRBJ2-1; there is no DNA to check the TCRdb D call of TRBD2. The CDR3 runs 14 residues. Germline V CDR1 and CDR2: MNHEY, SMNVEV (reference sequence). CDR3 amino acids: CASTSGGAYNEQFF.

This clonotype is large by frequency. The J gene is TRBJ2-1, the V gene TRBV9. This CDR3 region has 13 residues. Germline loops: CDR1 SGDLS, CDR2 YYNGEE. CDR3: CASSVVSGYEQFF.

Measured by frequency, this clonotype is medium-sized. The gene calls are TRBV20-1 and TRBJ1-3; the TRBD1 assignment by TCRdb is unverifiable without DNA. The CDR3 is made up of 16 amino acids. Germline V gene lookup returns CDR1 DFQATT and CDR2 SNEGSKA (reference sequence). CDR3 sequence: CSARDMDRVAGNTIYF.

The chain couples TRBV4-1 to TRBJ2-1; there is no DNA to check the TCRdb D call of TRBD1. CDR1 MGHRA and CDR2 YSYEKL come from the germline V gene. There are 15 residues in the CDR3. The chain's CDR3 is CASSTGQGSINEQFF.

This clonotype is called medium-sized based on its frequency. The chain uses TRBV6-6 and TRBJ1-4. Germline values: CDR1 MNHNY, CDR2 SVGAGI (reference sequence). The CDR3 sequence is 15 residues long. The CDR3 spells CASSRPEGSNEKLFF.

Frequency places this clonotype as medium-sized (0.01 to 0.1%). The chain joins TRBV5-1 to TRBJ2-1; TCRdb reports TRBD1, a call that lacks DNA to check it against. Germline lookup yields CDR1 SGHRS and CDR2 YFSETQ. There are 16 residues in the CDR3. CDR3 amino acids: CASSFLGGTTLNEQFF.

This clonotype is classed as medium-sized (0.01 to 0.1%) by frequency. The V and J genes are TRBV7-9 and TRBJ1-1; absent DNA, TCRdb's TRBD1 call cannot be checked. The germline gives CDR1 SEHNR, CDR2 FQNEAQ (reference sequence). The CDR3 sequence is 11 residues long. This CDR3 reads CASSSPPGAFF.

This clonotype shows up as large by frequency. The chain couples TRBV5-5 to TRBJ1-5. The CDR3 runs 14 residues. Per germline, CDR1 SGHKS and CDR2 YYEKEE (reference sequence). CDR3: CASSLGVLNQPQHF. Full variable domain (outside the CDR3, taken from reference TRBV5-5 and TRBJ1-5): DAGVTQSPTHLIKTRGQQVTLRCSPISGHKSVSWYQQVLGQGPQFIFQYYEKEERGRGNFPDRFSARQFPNYSSELNVNALLLGDSALYLCASSLGVLNQPQHFGDGTRLSIL.

This clonotype shows up as large by frequency. The chain is built from TRBV2 and TRBJ2-1. CDR3 length: 17 amino acids. Germline V gives CDR1 SNHLY, CDR2 FYNNEI. The CDR3 region is CASSDDLARGSYNEQFF. The full variable domain, in which reference TRBV2 and TRBJ2-1 provide the parts outside the CDR3, is EPEVTQTPSHQVTQMGQEVILRCVPISNHLYFYWYRQILGQKVEFLVSFYNNEISEKSEIFDDQFSVERPDGSNFTLKIRSTKLEDSAMYFCASSDDLARGSYNEQFFGPGTRLTVL.

This clonotype is deemed medium-sized by its frequency. The CDR3 region is CASSLAIGPDITYEQYF. The J gene is TRBJ2-7, the V gene TRBV7-2; the TCRdb call, TRBD1, lacks DNA for checking. CDR3 size: 17 residues. The V gene's germline CDR1 is SGHTA and CDR2 FQGNSA.

This clonotype counts as medium-sized (0.01 to 0.1%) by frequency. V and J are TRBV7-8 and TRBJ2-3; checking the TCRdb D call of TRBD2 is not possible without DNA. The germline V gene has CDR1 SGHVS and CDR2 FQNEAQ. The CDR3 is made up of 16 amino acids. CDR3 region: CASSLGGPVPTDTQYF.

The chain is built from TRBV15 and TRBJ2-3; TCRdb designates TRBD1, a call that cannot be tested without DNA. Germline V gives CDR1 LNHNV, CDR2 YYDKDF (reference sequence). The CDR3 runs to 16 residues. CDR3 protein: CATSRMAGAGADTQYF.

This clonotype is medium-sized (0.01 to 0.1%) by frequency. The chain uses TRBV11-2 and TRBJ1-2; the TCRdb D gene call, TRBD1, has no DNA to confirm it. The CDR3 is 14 residues long. Germline V gene sequence: CDR1 SGHAT, CDR2 FQNNGV. This CDR3 reads CASSFTGAGYGYTF.

In terms of frequency, this clonotype is medium-sized. The rearrangement uses TRBV11-2 and TRBJ1-4; TCRdb proposes TRBD1, but this gene call is untestable without DNA. Germline CDR1 reads SGHAT; CDR2 reads FQNNGV. The CDR3 runs 12 residues. The CDR3 protein is CASTGGTEKLFF. Full variable domain (missing parts from reference TRBV11-2 and TRBJ1-4): EAGVAQSPRYKIIEKRQSVAFWCNPISGHATLYWYQQILGQGPKLLIQFQNNGVVDDSQLPKDRFSAERLKGVDSTLKIQPAKLEDSAVYLCASTGGTEKLFFGSGTQLSVL.

This clonotype shows up as medium-sized by frequency. The CDR3 here is CASSSSLTGYENTQYF. V gene TRBV7-8 combines with J gene TRBJ2-3; without DNA, the TCRdb call of TRBD1 cannot be checked. Germline V gives CDR1 SGHVS, CDR2 FQNEAQ. The length of the CDR3 is 16 residues.

This clonotype registers medium-sized (0.01 to 0.1%) by frequency. The V gene is TRBV11-2, the J gene TRBJ2-1; without DNA, the TCRdb call of TRBD2 cannot be checked. Per germline, CDR1 SGHAT and CDR2 FQNNGV. CDR3 length: 14 residues. Here the CDR3 reads CASSPPGRGNEQFF.

Frequency places this clonotype as large. The chain carries TRBV6-5 and TRBJ2-1; the TRBD2 assignment by TCRdb is unverifiable without DNA. CDR1 is MNHEY and CDR2 is SVGAGI in the germline V gene. CDR3 length: 17 amino acids. This chain's CDR3 is CASSYSTHRLAGPEQFF.

By frequency, this clonotype registers medium-sized. This sequence joins TRBV7-9 and TRBJ2-3; the D call from TCRdb, TRBD1, cannot be confirmed without DNA. Germline CDR1 SEHNR, CDR2 FQNEAQ (reference sequence). The CDR3 runs 14 residues. The CDR3 spells CASSLSGSTDTQYF. The full variable domain, in which reference TRBV7-9 and TRBJ2-3 provide the parts outside the CDR3, is DTGVSQNPRHKITKRGQNVTFRCDPISEHNRLYWYRQTLGQGPEFLTYFQNEAQLEKSRLLSDRFSAERPKGSFSTLEIQRTEQGDSAMYLCASSLSGSTDTQYFGPGTRLTVL.